The 13 T cell receptor beta chains presented below share a single source sample, sequenced in a study of blood T cell repertoires in COVID-19. The protocol was immunoSEQ multiplex PCR, while the TCRdb copy is restricted to in-frame clones and leaves out a portion. Of 95,000 to 130,000 clones listed, about nine tenths were seen once; the top ten hold 1.8%. Source material: peripheral blood. Receptor source: a human donor with active COVID-19. The donor label of this sample is uncertain.

The genes are TRBV27 and TRBJ1-1; tentatively, D is TRBD1 (6 bases). Germline V gives CDR1 MNHEY, CDR2 SMNVEV (reference sequence). Between the trimmed V and J ends, which lost 3 bases and 3 bases, there was a span of 8 bases. This CDR3 comprises 13 residues. The CDR3 sequence is CASSFSGDTEAFF. The DNA of the CDR3 is TGTGCCAGCAGTTTTTCAGGGGACACTGAAGCTTTCTTT.

The J gene is TRBJ2-7, the V gene TRBV28, with a possible D match to TRBD1 (6 bases). Germline loops: CDR1 MDHEN, CDR2 SYDVKM. The CDR3 spans 15 residues. V dropped 5 bases and J dropped 0 bases, with 14 bases sitting between them. In nucleotides, the CDR3 is TGTGCCAGCAGTCAGACAGGAACGAGCTCCTACGAGCAGTACTTC. Translation: CASSQTGTSSYEQYF.

The genes are TRBV5-1 and TRBJ2-1, with D uncertain. Germline-derived CDR1 and CDR2 are SGHRS and YFSETQ. The length of the CDR3 is 17 residues. Trimming took 0 bases from V and 0 from J, leaving 13 bases between them. In DNA, the CDR3 is TGCGCCAGCAGCTTGGCTCCTAAAACGAGCTCCTACAATGAGCAGTTCTTC. This sequence encodes CASSLAPKTSSYNEQFF.

This chain links TRBV15 with TRBJ2-2; 9 nucleotides line up with TRBD2. This CDR3 has 19 amino acids. The germline V gene encodes CDR1 LNHNV and CDR2 YYDKDF (reference sequence). V was pared by 0 bases and J by 4 bases, with 12 bases of the junction left unmatched. As DNA, the CDR3 is TGTGCCACCAGCAGAGATGTATCGAGCGGGGGGACCCCCACCGGGGAGCTGTTTTTT. It codes for CATSRDVSSGGTPTGELFF.

This clone was recorded once. The genes are TRBV4-1 and TRBJ2-1, with 13 bases that match TRBD2. V gave up 4 bases and J gave up 4 bases; unmatched junction bases: 7. The germline CDR1 and CDR2 sequences are MGHRA and YSYEKL. The CDR3 extends over 17 amino acids. CDR3 DNA sequence: TGCGCCAGCAGCCGAGTTCTGACTAGCGGGGGGTACAATGAGCAGTTCTTC. Translating gives CASSRVLTSGGYNEQFF.

The chain couples TRBV3-1 (or the pseudogene TRBV3-2) to TRBJ2-7; D might be TRBD1 (5 bases). Germline loops: CDR1 LGHDT, CDR2 YNNKEL (reference sequence). This CDR3 spans 14 amino acids. V was clipped by 10 bases and J by 3 bases, with 19 bases between them. CDR3 in DNA: TGTGCCATCCACGATTGGCAGGACAACTACGAGCAGTACTTC. Amino acids: CAIHDWQDNYEQYF.

The chain uses TRBV20-1 and TRBJ2-5; D is undetermined. Germline CDR1 reads DFQATT; CDR2 reads SNEGSKA (reference sequence). V lost 2 bases to trimming and J lost 5 bases, with 6 bases between them. There are 11 residues in the CDR3. The DNA of the CDR3 is TGCAGTGCTAGACCCTCGGAGACCCAGTACTTC. Translation gives CSARPSETQYF.

This rearrangement joins TRBV7-6 to TRBJ1-1; TRBD1 might be the D (5 bases). Looked up from germline, CDR1 is SGHVS and CDR2 is FNYEAQ. V was clipped by 3 bases and J by 3 bases, with 8 bases between them. CDR3 length equals 13 residues. The CDR3: CASSLQGYTEAFF. The CDR3, as DNA: TGTGCCAGCAGCTTGCAGGGATACACTGAAGCTTTCTTT.

The chain is built from TRBV4-3 and TRBJ2-5; possible D gene TRBD1, 6 bases. Germline values: CDR1 LGHNA, CDR2 YSLEER. Trimming took off 5 bases at V and 1 base at J, with 14 bases between the two ends. CDR3 length: 15 residues. Here the CDR3 reads CASSFLGGPQETQYF. For the CDR3, the DNA is TGCGCCAGCAGCTTCCTAGGGGGTCCCCAAGAGACCCAGTACTTC.

CDR3 region: CASSVAQGNTGELFF. CDR3 DNA sequence: TGTGCCAGCAGCGTAGCACAGGGGAACACCGGGGAGCTGTTTTTT. This rearrangement joins TRBV9 to TRBJ2-2, with a tentative D call TRBD1 (6 bases). V was cut by 0 bases and J by 1 base, with 7 bases left in between. Germline assignment: CDR1 SGDLS and CDR2 YYNGEE. The CDR3 sequence is 15 residues long.

This clone appeared once. V and J are TRBV18 and TRBJ1-6; D is unresolved. Germline CDR1 KGHSH, CDR2 LQKENI. This CDR3 comprises 15 residues. The V end was cut by 2 bases, the J end by 6 bases, with 11 bases between. CDR3 sequence reads: CASSPTTRINSPLHF. The CDR3 nucleotides are TGTGCCAGCTCACCAACGACACGTATTAATTCACCCCTCCACTTT.

The table lists this clone with a count of one. The gene calls are TRBV5-1 and TRBJ2-1; D ambiguous. Per the germline V gene, CDR1 is SGHRS and CDR2 is YFSETQ. V lost 3 bases and J lost 10, with 17 bases in between. CDR3 length: 14 amino acids. The CDR3 spells CASSSATKIREQFF. The CDR3 nucleotides are TGCGCCAGCAGCTCTGCGACAAAAATCAGGGAGCAGTTCTTC.

This clone has only one observation. Other nucleotide sequences from this sample produce the same CDR3. The chain uses TRBV5-1 and TRBJ2-3; 7 bases fit TRBD2. Germline V gene data show CDR1 as SGHRS and CDR2 as YFSETQ. V lost 4 bases to trimming and J lost 4 bases; unmatched junction nucleotides: 3. CDR3 length: 13 amino acids. In DNA form, the CDR3 reads TGCGCCAGCAGCCTGGCGGGAGCAGATACGCAGTATTTT. Its protein is CASSLAGADTQYF.